This T cell receptor beta chain comes out of a study of CD8+CD57+ T cells in acquired aplastic anemia. This clonotype was recorded a few times. One junction end does not reproduce the germline sequence, and a read error may be involved. Germline V gives CDR1 ENHRY, CDR2 SYGVKD. This CDR3 is 18 amino acids long. Investigators profiled TCR beta VDJ and CDR3 from genomic DNA template. TCRdb redid the calling of the reads with MiXCR, one entry per CDR3 protein. The sample has about 190,000 distinct CDR3 sequences, around 47% seen once. CD8+CD57+ cell expansion, shown by flow cytometry, had occurred in the patients selected for sequencing.

The source material was sorted CD4+, CD8+, or CD8+CD57+ T cells (not recorded which) from PBMCs. The clonotype comes from a human donor with aplastic anemia. The rearrangement joins TRBV10-3 to TRBJ2-1; 12 nucleotides line up with TRBD2. The CDR3 spells CASSKFSGTSGLYNEQFF. CDR3 DNA sequence: TGTGCCAGCAGTAAGTTCTCCGGGACTAGCGGGCTTTACAATGAGCAGTTCTTC.